This is a list of T cell receptor beta chains from one sample in a study of lymphopenia after photon versus proton radiotherapy. The repertoire was sequenced with immunoSEQ multiplex PCR; TCRdb's copy has only in-frame clones and lacks some. Among 70,000 or so clones listed, 85% to 95% were seen once. Sequences were derived from peripheral blood, sampled from a patient treated with photon-based radiotherapy. All receptors derive from a middle-aged woman with cholangiocarcinoma. Both conserved end residues are trimmed from each CDR3. Fields, in order: J gene, V gene, clone size, CDR3 protein. Some rows have no size entry. The others give once, few or many, or a class for an expanded clone.

J gene: TRBJ2-7; V gene: TRBV6-5; clone size: NA; CDR3 protein: ASSYRGLSSYEQY
J gene: TRBJ1-2; V gene: TRBV7-9; clone size: NA; CDR3 protein: ASSLRSSDPPGYT
J gene: TRBJ2-7; V gene: TRBV28; clone size: NA; CDR3 protein: ASSPPRDGSYEQY
J gene: TRBJ2-3; V gene: TRBV6-5; clone size: once; CDR3 protein: ASSYFSGGTDTQY
J gene: TRBJ1-5; V gene: TRBV27; clone size: NA; CDR3 protein: ASSLTAGKGQPQH
J gene: TRBJ1-1; V gene: TRBV11-3; clone size: once; CDR3 protein: ASSEGARTEAF
J gene: TRBJ1-1; V gene: TRBV6-5; clone size: once; CDR3 protein: ASSYSGAAEAF
J gene: TRBJ2-2; V gene: TRBV5-1; clone size: NA; CDR3 protein: ASSLFGERAELF
J gene: TRBJ1-3; V gene: TRBV19; clone size: NA; CDR3 protein: ASSGTGNTIY
J gene: TRBJ2-1; V gene: TRBV6-4; clone size: NA; CDR3 protein: ASSEGTPWDEQF
J gene: TRBJ1-1; V gene: TRBV6-5; clone size: once; CDR3 protein: ASSYSRRKTEAF
J gene: TRBJ2-7; V gene: TRBV7-9; clone size: NA; CDR3 protein: ASSSLAGRTYEQY
J gene: TRBJ2-3; V gene: TRBV4-3; clone size: NA; CDR3 protein: ASSQDGLSYSTDTQY
J gene: TRBJ2-5; V gene: TRBV5-6; clone size: NA; CDR3 protein: ASSLVWSSGEEETQY
J gene: TRBJ2-7; V gene: TRBV2; clone size: NA; CDR3 protein: ASRGDTSSSYEQY
J gene: TRBJ1-2; V gene: TRBV12-1; clone size: NA; CDR3 protein: ASIDSTTEFNDGYT
J gene: TRBJ2-7; V gene: TRBV7-2; clone size: NA; CDR3 protein: ASSFSGSSYEQY
J gene: TRBJ2-7; V gene: TRBV5-1; clone size: NA; CDR3 protein: ASSKDRGPYEQY
J gene: TRBJ2-1; V gene: TRBV7-3; clone size: NA; CDR3 protein: ASSRLILMVHEQF
J gene: TRBJ2-2; V gene: TRBV5-1; clone size: NA; CDR3 protein: ASSFSGFRELF
J gene: TRBJ2-7; V gene: TRBV9; clone size: NA; CDR3 protein: ASSRELASEQY
J gene: TRBJ2-2; V gene: TRBV7-6; clone size: once; CDR3 protein: ASSSTGGAGELF
J gene: TRBJ1-6; V gene: TRBV7-9; clone size: NA; CDR3 protein: ASSLGGDGNSPLH
J gene: TRBJ2-1; V gene: TRBV5-8; clone size: NA; CDR3 protein: ASSPGQGSYNEQF
J gene: TRBJ2-4; V gene: TRBV30; clone size: NA; CDR3 protein: AWGITSFGLAKNIQY
J gene: TRBJ2-7; V gene: TRBV6-5; clone size: NA; CDR3 protein: ASSYSTGAYEQY
J gene: TRBJ1-1; V gene: TRBV6-6; clone size: NA; CDR3 protein: ASSLIPNTEAF
J gene: TRBJ2-1; V gene: TRBV6-5; clone size: NA; CDR3 protein: ATQVAGGSYNEQF
J gene: TRBJ1-4; V gene: TRBV30; clone size: NA; CDR3 protein: AWSLGPAGREKLF
J gene: TRBJ1-1; V gene: TRBV11-2; clone size: NA; CDR3 protein: ASSFRRADRDTEAF
J gene: TRBJ1-6; V gene: TRBV19; clone size: NA; CDR3 protein: ASMGQGKSPLH
J gene: TRBJ1-2; V gene: TRBV9; clone size: NA; CDR3 protein: ASSVDEGTDGYT
J gene: TRBJ2-7; V gene: TRBV7-8; clone size: NA; CDR3 protein: ASSRTSGGSSYEQY
J gene: TRBJ2-7; V gene: TRBV9; clone size: once; CDR3 protein: ASSGGQTSYEQY
J gene: TRBJ1-2; V gene: TRBV6-5; clone size: NA; CDR3 protein: ASSYSLGQGSYGYT
J gene: TRBJ1-5; V gene: TRBV28; clone size: few; CDR3 protein: ASSSGQGKSNQPQH
J gene: TRBJ1-2; V gene: TRBV7-2; clone size: once; CDR3 protein: ASRNSASNYGYT
J gene: TRBJ1-6; V gene: TRBV4-3; clone size: NA; CDR3 protein: ASSSVDRRSSYNSPLH
J gene: TRBJ2-5; V gene: TRBV9; clone size: NA; CDR3 protein: ASSVGQGAGQETQY
J gene: TRBJ1-1; V gene: TRBV4-2; clone size: NA; CDR3 protein: ASSQAVGMGFEAF
J gene: TRBJ1-5; V gene: TRBV28; clone size: NA; CDR3 protein: ASIDSKTGAQPQH
J gene: TRBJ1-1; V gene: TRBV7-3; clone size: NA; CDR3 protein: ASSPPGGTEAF
J gene: TRBJ2-3; V gene: TRBV6-6; clone size: NA; CDR3 protein: ASSSQTSHYTDTQY
J gene: TRBJ2-7; V gene: TRBV11-2; clone size: NA; CDR3 protein: ASSFLPPGPTYEQY
J gene: TRBJ1-1; V gene: TRBV10-3; clone size: NA; CDR3 protein: AIRDREVGALNTEAF
J gene: TRBJ1-1; V gene: TRBV6-5; clone size: once; CDR3 protein: ASSPSGPGTEAF
J gene: TRBJ1-1; V gene: TRBV6-6; clone size: NA; CDR3 protein: ASSFGRLNTEAF